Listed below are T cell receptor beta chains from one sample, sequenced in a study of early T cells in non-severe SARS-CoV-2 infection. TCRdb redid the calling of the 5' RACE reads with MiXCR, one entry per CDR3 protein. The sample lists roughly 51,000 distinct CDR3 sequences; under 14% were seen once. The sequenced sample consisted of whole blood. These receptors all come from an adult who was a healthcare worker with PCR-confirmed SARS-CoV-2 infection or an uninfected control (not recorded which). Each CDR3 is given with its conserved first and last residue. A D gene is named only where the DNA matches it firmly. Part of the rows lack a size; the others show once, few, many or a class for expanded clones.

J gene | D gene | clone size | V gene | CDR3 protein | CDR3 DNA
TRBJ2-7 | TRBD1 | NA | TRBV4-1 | CASSGGTGRHEQYF | TGCGCCAGCAGCGGAGGGACAGGGCGACACGAGCAGTACTTC
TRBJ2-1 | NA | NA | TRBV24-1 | CATSDWQGSNEQFF | TGTGCCACCAGTGATTGGCAGGGGAGCAATGAGCAGTTCTTC
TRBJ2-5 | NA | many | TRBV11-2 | CASSSPPGLARETQYF | TGTGCCAGCAGCTCCCCGCCGGGCCTAGCGAGGGAGACCCAGTACTTC
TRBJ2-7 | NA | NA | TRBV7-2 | CASIQVGGTTYEQYF | TGTGCCAGCATCCAGGTCGGGGGCACCACCTACGAGCAGTACTTC
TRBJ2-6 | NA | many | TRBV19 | CASSRGSGANVLTF | TGTGCCAGTAGTAGGGGTTCTGGGGCCAACGTCCTGACTTTC
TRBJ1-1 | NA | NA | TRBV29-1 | CSVVAGTNTEAFF | TGCAGCGTTGTGGCAGGGACGAACACTGAAGCTTTCTTT
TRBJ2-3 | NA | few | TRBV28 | CASYRGLETDTQYF | TGTGCCAGCTACCGGGGGCTAGAAACAGATACGCAGTATTTT
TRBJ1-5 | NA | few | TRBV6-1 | CASTGAFNQPQHF | TGTGCCAGCACCGGGGCCTTCAATCAGCCCCAGCATTTT
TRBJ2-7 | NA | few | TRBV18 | CASSPQGAEQYF | TGTGCCAGCTCACCACAGGGCGCCGAGCAGTACTTC
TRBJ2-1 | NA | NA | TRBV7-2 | CASSLGQLIYNEQFF | TGTGCCAGCAGCTTAGGACAGCTCATTTACAATGAGCAGTTCTTC
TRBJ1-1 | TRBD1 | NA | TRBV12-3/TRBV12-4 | CASRLTGSEAFF | TGTGCCAGCAGGCTGACAGGGTCTGAAGCTTTCTTT
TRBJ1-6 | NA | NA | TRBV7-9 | CASSLTDPLHF | TGTGCCAGCAGCCTGACAGATCCCCTCCACTTT
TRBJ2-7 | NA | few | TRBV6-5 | CASRLEPTGEQYF | TGTGCCAGCAGACTAGAACCGACGGGCGAGCAGTACTTC
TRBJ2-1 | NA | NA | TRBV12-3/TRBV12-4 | CASSWPSVSSYNEQFF | TGTGCCAGCAGTTGGCCTAGCGTCAGCTCCTACAATGAGCAGTTCTTC
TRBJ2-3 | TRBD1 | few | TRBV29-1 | CSVGTGSTDTQYF | TGCAGCGTGGGGACAGGAAGCACAGATACGCAGTATTTT
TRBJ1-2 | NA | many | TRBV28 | CASSLGRDYGYTF | TGTGCCAGCAGTTTGGGTCGGGACTATGGCTACACCTTC
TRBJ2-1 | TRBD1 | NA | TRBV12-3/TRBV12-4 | CASTGGSYNEQFF | TGTGCCAGCACAGGGGGCTCCTACAATGAGCAGTTCTTC
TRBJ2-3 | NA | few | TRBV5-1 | CASSSSIAEMSTDTQYF | TGCGCCAGCAGCTCATCTATAGCGGAGATGAGCACAGATACGCAGTATTTT
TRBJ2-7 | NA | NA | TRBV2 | CASRWGEKGEQYF | TGTGCCAGCAGGTGGGGGGAGAAGGGCGAGCAGTACTTC
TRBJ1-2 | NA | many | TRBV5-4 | CASSQGLEGNYGYTF | TGTGCCAGCAGCCAGGGGCTGGAGGGTAACTATGGCTACACCTTC
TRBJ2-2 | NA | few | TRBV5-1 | CASTVRLGEELFF | TGCGCCAGCACTGTTAGGTTGGGAGAGGAGCTGTTTTTT
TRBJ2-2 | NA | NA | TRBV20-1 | CSAPPGSGGELFF | TGCAGTGCCCCCCCGGGGTCGGGCGGGGAGCTGTTTTTT
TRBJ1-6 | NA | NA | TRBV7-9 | CASSLGSQVGSPLHF | TGTGCCAGCAGCTTAGGTTCTCAGGTCGGGTCACCCCTCCACTTT
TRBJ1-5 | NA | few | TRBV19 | CASSTSGDNSNQPQHF | TGTGCCAGTAGTACCTCAGGCGACAATAGCAATCAGCCCCAGCATTTT
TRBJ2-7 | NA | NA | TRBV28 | CASSLVTYEQYF | TGTGCCAGCAGTTTGGTCACCTACGAGCAGTACTTC
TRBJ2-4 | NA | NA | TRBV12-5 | CASGQTSAKNIQYF | TGTGCTAGTGGTCAGACATCAGCCAAAAACATTCAGTACTTC
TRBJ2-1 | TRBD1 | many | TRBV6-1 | CASSFRDRDNEQFF | TGTGCCAGCAGCTTCCGGGACAGAGACAATGAGCAGTTCTTC
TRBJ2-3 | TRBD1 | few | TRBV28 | CASSPDRGRSPSLADTQYF | TGTGCCAGCAGTCCGGACAGGGGAAGGTCCCCCTCTTTGGCAGATACGCAGTATTTT
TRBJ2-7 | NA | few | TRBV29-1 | CSVRDHYEQYF | TGCAGCGTCAGGGACCACTACGAGCAGTACTTC
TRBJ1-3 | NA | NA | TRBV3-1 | CASSLIGYGQRPSGNTIYF | TGTGCCAGCAGCCTAATAGGCTACGGACAGAGGCCATCTGGAAACACCATATATTTT
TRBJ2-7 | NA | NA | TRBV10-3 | CAISEKNYEQYF | TGTGCCATCAGTGAAAAAAACTACGAGCAGTACTTC
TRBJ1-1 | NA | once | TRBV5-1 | CASSLQNTEAFF | TGCGCCAGCAGCTTGCAGAACACTGAAGCTTTCTTT
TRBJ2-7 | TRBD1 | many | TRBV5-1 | CASSSPGTGGDEQYF | TGCGCCAGCAGCTCCCCCGGGACAGGGGGCGACGAGCAGTACTTC
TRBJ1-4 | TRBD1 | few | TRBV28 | CASSPGQANEKLFF | TGTGCCAGCAGCCCGGGACAGGCGAATGAAAAACTGTTTTTT
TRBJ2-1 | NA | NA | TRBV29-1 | CSVSSYNEQFF | TGCAGCGTTTCCTCCTACAATGAGCAGTTCTTC
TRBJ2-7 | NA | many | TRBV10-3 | CAISESKQPDEQYF | TGTGCCATCAGTGAGTCGAAACAGCCTGACGAGCAGTACTTC
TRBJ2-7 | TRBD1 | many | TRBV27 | CASSSDRGTGEQYF | TGTGCCAGCAGTAGCGACAGGGGAACTGGCGAGCAGTACTTC
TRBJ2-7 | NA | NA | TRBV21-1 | CASSKGKDRDTYEQYF | TGTGCCAGCAGCAAAGGAAAAGACAGGGATACCTACGAGCAGTACTTC
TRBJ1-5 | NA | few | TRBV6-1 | CASRGWPAGPNQPQHF | TGTGCCAGCAGAGGCTGGCCCGCAGGACCAAATCAGCCCCAGCATTTT
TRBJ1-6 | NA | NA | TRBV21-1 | CASSKVRGPTPHSPLHF | TGTGCCAGCAGCAAAGTTAGGGGACCGACTCCCCATTCACCCCTCCACTTT